This T cell receptor (beta chain) was captured by sequencing in a study of shared clonotypes between healthy human individuals. Study observations and caveats: Apart from blood, nothing was sampled; tissue repertoires likely differ. All-four-donor shared clonotypes had higher generation probabilities than non-shared clonotypes did. Generally, naive subsets (rather than memory subsets) showed larger estimated richness.

This clone has more than one count but fewer than ten. Antigen unknown. In the same sample, other DNA sequences code for this CDR3. Trimming removed 4 bases from V and 4 bases from J, with 4 bases in between. The CDR3 totals 11 residues. Per germline, CDR1 MNHEY and CDR2 SVGAGI. Sorted-subset replicate PCRs used 150 to 200 ng of genomic DNA. This amount corresponded to tens of thousands of T cell genomes. Libraries were prepared by immunoSEQ multiplex PCR; TCRdb keeps only in-frame clonotypes and omits some of them. In the table there are about 2.4 million clones, 80% to 95% of which are singletons. This receptor was identified in a man in his late teens or twenties in good health. Some clones in this sample may be carry-over from other donors' samples. Sequencing was done on a sample of naive CD4+ T cells from PBMCs. Subset of the sample: CD45RA+ positively selected. V and J are TRBV6-5 and TRBJ1-2, with no clear D. The CDR3: CASSSGYGYTF. CDR3 in DNA: TGTGCCAGCAGTTCCGGCTATGGCTACACCTTC.